Sequencing of this T cell receptor (beta chain) was carried out in a study of blood T cells in healthy people across ages. On the study more broadly: Template switching recovered approximately one barcoded beta molecule for every two T cells.

Primers used in a second PCR of about 6 to 11 cycles were a sample-barcoded 5' primer and a J-beta primer mix. TCRdb called the 5' RACE reads again in MiXCR, with one record for every CDR3 protein. This sample has roughly 1.5 million distinct CDR3 sequences, with 35% to 45% found just once. Study-level points and caveats: Greater diversity and more naive CD4+ cells were seen in long-lived donors than in aged donors.

As concerns this clonotype: The antigen remains unidentified.

Total RNA was isolated from each sample in quantities of at least 6 micrograms. The sequence was collected from a woman aged 18-29 years in good health. Sequenced sample: blood.

The CDR3: CASSQATRGQPQHF. CDR3 sequence (DNA): TGCGCCAGCAGCCAAGCAACCAGGGGCCAGCCCCAGCATTTT. V and J are TRBV4-1 and TRBJ1-5; D possibly corresponds to TRBD1 (6 bases). V lost 1 base to trimming and J lost 7 bases, with 11 bases between them. CDR1 and CDR2 (germline): MGHRA, YSYEKL. This CDR3 has 14 amino acids.